Detailed here is one TCR beta chain. The junction does not match germline at one end; this may be a read error. TCRdb independently ran MiXCR on the RT-PCR reads; one entry per CDR3 protein. Seen here are hundreds of thousands of distinct CDR3 sequences, 14% observed once, and the top ten hold roughly 4%. The CDR3 loop spans 14 amino acids. Germline V gene sequence: CDR1 SEHNR, CDR2 FQNEAQ (reference sequence). Sequenced material: memory CD4+ T cells from blood. This receptor was identified in a female donor in good health, serving as a healthy control. This rearrangement joins TRBV7-9 to TRBJ1-2; no clear D gene. The CDR3, as DNA: TGTGCCAGTAGCTTATTGGGCACCCCCTATGGCTACACCTTC. This codes for CASSLLGTPYGYTF.